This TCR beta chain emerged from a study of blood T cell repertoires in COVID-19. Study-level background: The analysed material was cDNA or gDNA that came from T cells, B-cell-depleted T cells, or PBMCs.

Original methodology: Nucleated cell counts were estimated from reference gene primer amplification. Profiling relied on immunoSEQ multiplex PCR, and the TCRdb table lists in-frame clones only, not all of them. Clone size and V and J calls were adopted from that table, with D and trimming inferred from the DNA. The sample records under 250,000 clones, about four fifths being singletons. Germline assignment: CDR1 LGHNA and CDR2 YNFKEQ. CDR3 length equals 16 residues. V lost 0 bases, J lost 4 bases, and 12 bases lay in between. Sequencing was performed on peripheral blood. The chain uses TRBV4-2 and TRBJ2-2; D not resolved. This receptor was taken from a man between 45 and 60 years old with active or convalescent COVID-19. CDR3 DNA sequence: TGTGCCAGCAGCCAAGATTGGGCCTCCCTCACCGGGGAGCTGTTTTTT. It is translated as CASSQDWASLTGELFF.